This T cell receptor beta chain was sequenced during a study of T cell clones after liver transplantation. Germline V lookup: CDR1 SEHNR, CDR2 FQNEAQ (reference sequence). This CDR3 spans 12 amino acids. V was trimmed by 5 bases and J by 7 bases, leaving 11 bases between them. Using immunoSEQ multiplex PCR, the repertoire was profiled, and TCRdb retains in-frame clones only, with some absent. The table lists roughly 120,000 clones, just over 90% of them singletons, with 0.65% to 0.85% in the top ten. This clonotype originated in a human patient who received a liver transplant. Some T cells may be the graft donor's. The rearrangement uses TRBV7-9 and TRBJ1-2; no definite D call. Specimen: CD4+ T cells from blood, collected 12 months after liver transplant. The DNA of the CDR3 is TGTGCCAGCAGCGCCTTCAGAGGTGGCTACACCTTC. This sequence encodes CASSAFRGGYTF. Filled out from reference TRBV7-9 and TRBJ1-2, the complete variable domain reads DTGVSQNPRHKITKRGQNVTFRCDPISEHNRLYWYRQTLGQGPEFLTYFQNEAQLEKSRLLSDRFSAERPKGSFSTLEIQRTEQGDSAMYLCASSAFRGGYTFGSGTRLTVV.